A selection of T cell receptor beta chains follows, all from one sample in a study of cytomegalovirus exposure and HLA in healthy donors. Profiled with immunoSEQ multiplex PCR; TCRdb holds only in-frame clones, not every one. This sample contains under 200,000 clones. Sequenced material: PBMCs. These receptors came from a woman aged 18-35 years in good health and CMV-seropositive. CDR3s leave out the opening cysteine and the closing phenylalanine or tryptophan. Fields, in order: CDR3 protein, V gene, J gene, CDR3 length.

CDR3aa: ASSYPRRPTGELF
v_gene: TRBV6-5
j_gene: TRBJ2-2
len: 13

CDR3aa: ASSLDRSGSTDTQY
v_gene: TRBV5-4
j_gene: TRBJ2-3
len: 14

CDR3aa: ASSLGSRKTSTDTQY
v_gene: TRBV5-8
j_gene: TRBJ2-3
len: 15

CDR3aa: SVEQSSGGEAF
v_gene: TRBV29-1
j_gene: TRBJ1-1
len: 11

CDR3aa: ASSQAERSRGSPLH
v_gene: TRBV4-2
j_gene: TRBJ1-6
len: 14

CDR3aa: ASSSRGSTDTQY
v_gene: TRBV7-8
j_gene: TRBJ2-3
len: 12

CDR3aa: ASSYRSGGGTDTQY
v_gene: TRBV19
j_gene: TRBJ2-3
len: 14

CDR3aa: ASETGGYSPLH
v_gene: TRBV30
j_gene: TRBJ1-6
len: 11

CDR3aa: ASSLTSGAHNEQF
v_gene: TRBV5-1
j_gene: TRBJ2-1
len: 13

CDR3aa: ASSLRRLAGTGELF
v_gene: TRBV7-3
j_gene: TRBJ2-2
len: 14

CDR3aa: ASSPLGVAAYEQY
v_gene: TRBV18
j_gene: TRBJ2-7
len: 13

CDR3aa: ASRPGTGFEQY
v_gene: TRBV5-1
j_gene: TRBJ2-7
len: 11

CDR3aa: ASSLDLKNIQY
v_gene: TRBV7-2
j_gene: TRBJ2-4
len: 11

CDR3aa: AWSVLGPLNTEAF
v_gene: TRBV30
j_gene: TRBJ1-1
len: 13

CDR3aa: ATSRGSSTGELF
v_gene: TRBV15
j_gene: TRBJ2-2
len: 12

CDR3aa: ASRHNREYSNQPQH
v_gene: TRBV19
j_gene: TRBJ1-5
len: 14

CDR3aa: ASSEDRVTGANVLT
v_gene: TRBV5-1
j_gene: TRBJ2-6
len: 14

CDR3aa: AWTPGAYEQY
v_gene: TRBV30
j_gene: TRBJ2-7
len: 10

CDR3aa: ASSENYGYT
v_gene: TRBV7-9
j_gene: TRBJ1-2
len: 9

CDR3aa: ASSPISGGDYEQY
v_gene: TRBV7-2
j_gene: TRBJ2-7
len: 13

CDR3aa: ASSLHGGNEQF
v_gene: TRBV5-4
j_gene: TRBJ2-1
len: 11

CDR3aa: ASSLVDSHGNTIY
v_gene: TRBV11-2
j_gene: TRBJ1-3
len: 13

CDR3aa: ASSPASGRGGETQY
v_gene: TRBV5-6
j_gene: TRBJ2-5
len: 14

CDR3aa: ASTPDRNYGYT
v_gene: TRBV30
j_gene: TRBJ1-2
len: 11

CDR3aa: ASSVGLAGRRDDTDTQY
v_gene: TRBV5-1
j_gene: TRBJ2-3
len: 17

CDR3aa: AWSPGTGRTEAF
v_gene: TRBV30
j_gene: TRBJ1-1
len: 12

CDR3aa: ASSHRLPGQTNEQF
v_gene: TRBV4-1
j_gene: TRBJ2-1
len: 14